This T cell receptor (beta chain) was recovered during a study of T cell changes during pregnancy in multiple sclerosis. Clones were read by immunoSEQ multiplex PCR, and TCRdb kept only the in-frame ones, dropping some. The repertoire has 61,000 or so clones, just under 95% of them found once; the top ten carry less than 0.45%. CDR1 and CDR2 from the germline V gene are PRHDT and FYEKMQ (reference sequence). V lost 2 bases to trimming and J lost 1 base, with 6 bases between them. This CDR3 region has 13 residues. The receptor comes from a female donor with multiple sclerosis, enrolled in a pregnancy study. The chain employs TRBV13 and TRBJ2-7; D ambiguous. The specimen was CD4+ T cells from peripheral blood mononuclear cells, collected before pregnancy. The CDR3 coding sequence is TGTGCCAGCAGCTTATACCAGTCCTACGAGCAGTACTTC. Protein product: CASSLYQSYEQYF.